Below are 30 T cell receptor beta chains sequenced from a single sample in a study of CD8 T cells in Susac syndrome. Reverse transcription of about 0.45 to 1 ug RNA used random hexamers. TCRdb ran MiXCR on the immunoSEQ multiplex PCR reads and lists one entry per CDR3 protein. The sample records a few hundred thousand distinct CDR3 sequences, around 83% being singletons. The sequenced sample consisted of CD8+ T cells from PBMCs. These TCRs come from a human donor with multiple sclerosis.

V and J are TRBV5-5 and TRBJ2-7; D is possibly TRBD1 (6 bases). Per germline, CDR1 SGHKS and CDR2 YYEKEE (reference sequence). The V and J ends lost 3 bases and 2 bases respectively, with 9 bases between them. The CDR3 has 13 residues. CDR3 residues: CASSWTVPYEQYF. The CDR3 DNA reads as TGTGCCAGCAGCTGGACAGTCCCCTACGAGCAGTACTTC. The entire variable domain, with the rest obtained from reference TRBV5-5 and TRBJ2-7, is as follows: DAGVTQSPTHLIKTRGQQVTLRCSPISGHKSVSWYQQVLGQGPQFIFQYYEKEERGRGNFPDRFSARQFPNYSSELNVNALLLGDSALYLCASSWTVPYEQYFGPGTRLTVT.

This rearrangement joins TRBV5-3 to TRBJ2-1; D is undetermined. TRBV5-3 has ORF status, its function being uncertain. The CDR3 spans 12 residues. V lost 1 base and J lost 9, with 8 bases in between. CDR3 in DNA: TGTGCCAGAAGCTTGACCGGTGGTGAGCAGTTCTTC. Translating gives CARSLTGGEQFF.

J is TRBJ2-1 and V is TRBV7-9; either TRBD1 or TRBD2 may fit D (5 bases each). V was trimmed by 4 bases and J by 8 bases, leaving 18 bases between them. Germline V gene sequence: CDR1 SEHNR, CDR2 FQNEAQ (reference sequence). This CDR3 contains 15 residues. The CDR3 DNA reads as TGTGCCAGCAGCTCTCCGGGACGAATCCCCGATGAGCAGTTCTTC. This codes for CASSSPGRIPDEQFF.

The chain has TRBV4-2 and TRBJ1-1, with D unresolved. The germline CDR1 and CDR2 sequences are LGHNA and YNFKEQ. Trimming took 4 bases from V and 7 from J, leaving 13 bases between them. This CDR3 has 13 amino acids. The CDR3 loop reads CASSLDPEGEAFF. For the CDR3, the DNA is TGTGCCAGCAGCCTGGACCCCGAAGGTGAAGCTTTCTTT.

The chain links TRBV7-9 to TRBJ2-1; no firm D call. The CDR3 is 13 residues long. V shed 5 bases and J shed 8 bases, with 13 bases lying between them. Germline assignment: CDR1 SEHNR and CDR2 FQNEAQ (reference sequence). CDR3 in amino acids: CASSQILDHEQFF. The DNA of the CDR3 is TGTGCCAGCAGCCAAATCCTAGACCATGAGCAGTTCTTC.

The V call is TRBV20-1, the J call TRBJ2-7; D unclear. The CDR3 sequence is 13 residues long. Germline values: CDR1 DFQATT, CDR2 SNEGSKA (reference sequence). Trimming left V 6 bases short and J 2 bases short, with 14 bases between. In DNA, the CDR3 is TGCAGTGCCCTCCCGGACGGTCCCTACGAGCAGTACTTC. Its protein product is CSALPDGPYEQYF.

The sample holds a few counts of this clonotype. This chain joins TRBV6-1 and TRBJ2-3; D is uncertain. Germline V gene sequence: CDR1 MNHNS, CDR2 SASEGT. CDR3 length: 14 amino acids. The V end was cut by 4 bases, the J end by 2 bases, with 10 bases between. The CDR3 sequence: CASSGVGTTDTQYF. CDR3 nucleotides: TGTGCCAGCAGTGGGGTCGGTACCACAGATACGCAGTATTTT.

The genes are TRBV27 and TRBJ2-7; D uncertain. The CDR3 is made up of 14 amino acids. Deletions cut 10 bases from V and 0 bases from J, with 16 bases between. Germline V gene sequence: CDR1 MNHEY, CDR2 SMNVEV (reference sequence). The CDR3 DNA sequence: TGTGCCACCAGAGTAGGCGTTCGCTCCTACGAGCAGTACTTC. Protein sequence: CATRVGVRSYEQYF.

The chain joins TRBV11-3 to TRBJ1-1; possibly TRBD1 for D (6 bases). CDR1 is SGHNT, CDR2 YENEEA, per germline. The CDR3 spans 17 residues. Trimming removed 4 bases from V and 1 base from J, with 19 bases in between. CDR3 in DNA: TGTGCCAGCAGCTATACAGGGTATGGGAATGCGAACACTGAAGCTTTCTTT. Its protein is CASSYTGYGNANTEAFF.

The chain is built from TRBV6-1 and TRBJ1-1, with D possibly matching TRBD1 (5 bases). V gave up 5 bases and J gave up 3 bases, with 13 bases separating them. This CDR3 has 14 amino acids. Germline CDR1 MNHNS, CDR2 SASEGT. CDR3 residues: CASSPKQGYTEAFF. The CDR3 DNA is TGTGCCAGCAGTCCTAAGCAGGGTTACACTGAAGCTTTCTTT.

The rearrangement joins TRBV5-1 to TRBJ2-5; 7 bases map to TRBD2. Germline values: CDR1 SGHRS, CDR2 YFSETQ. V lost 3 bases and J lost 1; bases outside the gene matches: 12. CDR3 size: 17 residues. For the CDR3, the DNA is TGCGCCAGCAGCTGGGAGCCTAAGCGGGGACTCCAAGAGACCCAGTACTTC. Translation gives CASSWEPKRGLQETQYF.

The chain is built from TRBV12-5 and TRBJ2-7, with TRBD2 identical over 16 bases. This CDR3 has 20 residues. J was trimmed by 1 base and V by 6 bases; bases with no gene match: 15. CDR1 and CDR2 (germline): LGHNT, FRNRAP. The CDR3 bases are TGTGCTAGTGGCCCCCCGGGACTAGCGGGAGGGCCGACATCTTCCTACGAGCAGTACTTC. Translation gives CASGPPGLAGGPTSSYEQYF.

This chain joins TRBV29-1 and TRBJ1-1; TRBD1 matches at 7 bases. V shed 3 bases and J 5 bases; nucleotides not matched to a gene: 9. The CDR3 has 14 residues. Per germline, CDR1 SQVTM and CDR2 ANQGSEA. In DNA form, the CDR3 reads TGCAGCGTTGATGACAGGGTTGAGGGGACTGAAGCTTTCTTT. Residues: CSVDDRVEGTEAFF.

The chain links TRBV14 to TRBJ2-1; tentatively, D is TRBD1 (6 bases). Germline loops: CDR1 SGHDN, CDR2 FVKESK. The ends were cut back, 1 base at V and 7 bases at J, with 14 bases in the middle. This CDR3 region has 15 residues. CDR3 amino acids: CASSQALHGTNEQFF. CDR3 nucleotides: TGTGCCAGCAGCCAAGCCCTTCACGGGACAAATGAGCAGTTCTTC.

This chain uses TRBV7-9 with TRBJ2-7; D is tentatively TRBD1 or TRBD2 (5 bases each). The germline V gene has CDR1 SEHNR and CDR2 FQNEAQ (reference sequence). This CDR3 spans 13 amino acids. V gave up 5 bases and J gave up 4 bases, with 12 bases separating them. The CDR3 loop is CASSPPGRYEQYF. The CDR3, as DNA: TGTGCCAGCAGCCCCCCGGGACGGTACGAGCAGTACTTC.

The V gene is TRBV11-2, the J gene TRBJ2-2; perhaps TRBD2 as D (6 bases). The CDR3 has 17 amino acids. With 3 bases removed from V and 2 bases from J, the gap between germline ends came to 16 bases. The germline V gene has CDR1 SGHAT and CDR2 FQNNGV. CDR3 in DNA: TGTGCCAGCAGCTTTCGTAGGAGGGTTTTAAACACCGGGGAGCTGTTTTTT. Translation: CASSFRRRVLNTGELFF.

J is TRBJ1-5 and V is TRBV13; D remains ambiguous. Per the germline V gene, CDR1 is PRHDT and CDR2 is FYEKMQ (reference sequence). Trimming left V 0 bases short and J 4 bases short, with 10 bases between. The CDR3 runs to 15 residues. The CDR3 DNA sequence: TGTGCCAGCAGCTTAGGCCCGGGCAGTAATCAGCCCCAGCATTTT. Translating gives CASSLGPGSNQPQHF.

The CDR3 DNA is TGCGCCAGCAGCTTTGACACCGGGGAGCTGTTTTTT. It encodes CASSFDTGELFF. The J gene is TRBJ2-2, the V gene TRBV5-1; D is undetermined. V lost 2 bases, J lost 3 bases, and 2 bases lay in between. The CDR3 has 12 residues. The germline gives CDR1 SGHRS, CDR2 YFSETQ.

The chain uses TRBV11-2 and TRBJ2-1; TRBD2 is a possible D gene (5 bases). The CDR3 runs to 15 residues. Germline CDR1 is SGHAT and CDR2 is FQNNGV. V lost 5 bases and J lost 0, with 11 bases in between. CDR3 sequence reads: CASSQPGYSYNEQFF. The CDR3 DNA sequence: TGTGCCAGCAGCCAACCGGGATACTCCTACAATGAGCAGTTCTTC.

This clonotype was observed a handful of times. The V gene is TRBV4-1, the J gene TRBJ2-7, with 9 bases lining up with TRBD2. The J segment lost 5 bases and the V segment lost 4 bases, leaving 6 bases of the junction unmatched. CDR1 is MGHRA and CDR2 is YSYEKL in the germline V gene. The CDR3 loop spans 14 amino acids. This CDR3 reads CASSPPRTSDEQYF. CDR3 DNA: TGCGCCAGCAGCCCTCCGAGGACTAGCGACGAGCAGTACTTC.

The V and J genes are TRBV7-8 and TRBJ1-2; TRBD1 aligns across 7 bases. This CDR3 is 13 amino acids long. Germline V gives CDR1 SGHVS, CDR2 FQNEAQ. V was pared by 4 bases and J by 7 bases, with 6 bases of the junction left unmatched. CDR3 protein: CASSYGQVRGYTF. Written as DNA, the CDR3 is TGTGCCAGCAGCTACGGACAGGTTCGTGGCTACACCTTC. Complete variable domain (other parts from reference TRBV7-8 and TRBJ1-2): GAGVSQSPRYKVAKRGQDVALRCDPISGHVSLFWYQQALGQGPEFLTYFQNEAQLDKSGLPSDRFFAERPEGSVSTLKIQRTQQEDSAVYLCASSYGQVRGYTFGSGTRLTVV.

The chain carries TRBV18 and TRBJ2-1; D is uncertain. Germline CDR1 KGHSH, CDR2 LQKENI. The CDR3 is 15 amino acids. V was trimmed by 3 bases and J by 0 bases, leaving 9 bases between them. CDR3 loop: CASSPSPSSYNEQFF. DNA of the CDR3: TGTGCCAGCTCACCTAGCCCCAGCTCCTACAATGAGCAGTTCTTC. Variable domain in full (rest from reference TRBV18 and TRBJ2-1): NAGVMQNPRHLVRRRGQEARLRCSPMKGHSHVYWYRQLPEEGLKFMVYLQKENIIDESGMPKERFSAEFPKEGPSILRIQQVVRGDSAAYFCASSPSPSSYNEQFFGPGTRLTVL.

This clonotype was detected only once. Likely a read error: the CDR3 ends without its conserved phenylalanine or tryptophan. The chain couples TRBV9 to TRBJ2-1, with 11 bases matching TRBD2. This CDR3 is 15 amino acids long. Germline loops: CDR1 SGDLS, CDR2 YYNGEE. V was clipped by 0 bases and J by 5 bases; unmatched bases: 1. Written as DNA, the CDR3 is TGTGCCAGCAGCGTAGAGGGACTAGCGGACAATGAGCAGTTCCTC. Its translation is CASSVEGLADNEQFL.

This chain's CDR3 is CASSGTDANYGYTF. DNA for the CDR3: TGTGCCAGTAGTGGGACAGACGCGAACTATGGCTACACCTTC. The rearrangement uses TRBV19 and TRBJ1-2, with 7 nucleotides matching TRBD1. CDR3 size: 14 residues. CDR1 and CDR2 from the germline V gene are LNHDA and SQIVND (reference sequence). V was clipped by 5 bases and J by 2 bases; unmatched bases: 5.

V is TRBV7-8 and J is TRBJ2-7; tentatively, D is TRBD1 (5 bases). Germline V gives CDR1 SGHVS, CDR2 FQNEAQ. The CDR3 loop spans 12 amino acids. V was shortened by 2 bases and J by 5 bases, with 7 bases between the two germline ends. The chain's CDR3 is CASSLIRDEQYF. The CDR3 bases are TGTGCCAGCAGCTTAATCAGGGACGAGCAGTACTTC. Looking up the rest from reference TRBV7-8 and TRBJ2-7 gives the full variable domain: GAGVSQSPRYKVAKRGQDVALRCDPISGHVSLFWYQQALGQGPEFLTYFQNEAQLDKSGLPSDRFFAERPEGSVSTLKIQRTQQEDSAVYLCASSLIRDEQYFGPGTRLTVT.

This rearrangement joins TRBV28 to TRBJ2-7; 7 nucleotides match TRBD2. The V gene's germline CDR1 is MDHEN and CDR2 SYDVKM. After removal of 3 bases from V and 4 bases from J, the junction contained 3 bases not matched to a gene. CDR3 length equals 13 residues. The CDR3 reads CASSLPSGYEQYF. The CDR3 region has the DNA TGTGCCAGCAGTTTGCCTAGCGGATACGAGCAGTACTTC.

The V and J genes are TRBV5-6 and TRBJ2-1; tentative D call: TRBD2 (5 bases). The length of the CDR3 is 14 residues. With 7 bases removed from V and 4 bases from J, the gap between germline ends came to 15 bases. Germline V gene sequence: CDR1 SGHDT, CDR2 YYEEEE. The DNA of the CDR3 is TGTGCCAGCCGCTCGGGGTCGGATTACAATGAGCAGTTCTTC. It is translated as CASRSGSDYNEQFF.

The chain joins TRBV27 to TRBJ1-3; D gene uncertain. V lost 6 bases to trimming and J lost 4 bases, with 13 bases between them. This CDR3 has 14 amino acids. The germline CDR1 and CDR2 sequences are MNHEY and SMNVEV (reference sequence). The CDR3 spells CASSKYFGGNTIYF. The CDR3 DNA follows: TGTGCCAGCAGCAAATATTTTGGGGGAAACACCATATATTTT.

The genes are TRBV6-6 and TRBJ2-7; D is ambiguous. With 5 bases removed from V and 5 bases from J, the gap between germline ends came to 10 bases. The germline V gene encodes CDR1 MNHNY and CDR2 SVGAGI (reference sequence). CDR3 length: 12 amino acids. CDR3 DNA: TGTGCCAGCAGTCAAGGAGCCCACGAGCAGTACTTC. This gives the protein CASSQGAHEQYF.

The V and J genes are TRBV28 and TRBJ2-5, with a weak D call TRBD2 (6 bases). V was cut by 7 bases and J by 2 bases, with 11 bases left in between. CDR1 MDHEN and CDR2 SYDVKM come from the germline V gene. The length of the CDR3 is 13 residues. The CDR3 spells CASIGRGQETQYF. The CDR3 coding sequence is TGTGCCAGCATAGGCCGGGGGCAAGAGACCCAGTACTTC.